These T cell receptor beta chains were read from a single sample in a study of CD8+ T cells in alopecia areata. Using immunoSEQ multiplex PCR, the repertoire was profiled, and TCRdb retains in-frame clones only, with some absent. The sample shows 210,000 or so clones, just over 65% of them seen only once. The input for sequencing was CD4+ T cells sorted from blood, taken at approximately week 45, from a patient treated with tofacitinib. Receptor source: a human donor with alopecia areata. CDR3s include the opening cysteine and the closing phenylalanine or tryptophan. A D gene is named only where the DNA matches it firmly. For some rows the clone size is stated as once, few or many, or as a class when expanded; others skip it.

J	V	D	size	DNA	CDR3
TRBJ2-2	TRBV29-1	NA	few	TGCAGCGGCGCAGAGACAGCGAACACCGGGGAGCTGTTTTTT	CSGAETANTGELFF
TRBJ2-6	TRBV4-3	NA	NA	TGCGCCAGCAGCCAAGAGGTGGATTTCTCCTCTGGGGCCAACGTCCTGACTTTC	CASSQEVDFSSGANVLTF
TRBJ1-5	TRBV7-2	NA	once	TGTGCCAGCAGCTTAAGGAGCAATCAGCCCCAGCATTTT	CASSLRSNQPQHF
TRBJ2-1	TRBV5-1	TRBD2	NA	TGCGCCAGCAGCCCCCGACTAGCGGGGGGGCACGAGCAGTTCTTC	CASSPRLAGGHEQFF
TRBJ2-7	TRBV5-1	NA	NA	TGCGCCAGCAGCTTGAAAGCGGAGGACTACGAGCAGTACTTC	CASSLKAEDYEQYF
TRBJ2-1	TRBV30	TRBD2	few	TGTGCCTGGAGTGTACGGGGGGTCGGGGGCAATGAGCAGTTCTTC	CAWSVRGVGGNEQFF
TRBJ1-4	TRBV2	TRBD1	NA	TGTGCCAGCTCCCGGGACAGGGTTTTTCTGAGTGAAAAACTGTTTTTT	CASSRDRVFLSEKLFF
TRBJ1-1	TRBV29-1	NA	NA	TGCAGCGTTGATTTTAGAAGTGGCTTGCGGGAAGCTTTCTTT	CSVDFRSGLREAFF
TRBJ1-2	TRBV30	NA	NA	TGTGCCTGGATGAAGAGTAGAAGCTATGGCTACACCTTC	CAWMKSRSYGYTF
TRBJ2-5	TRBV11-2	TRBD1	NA	TGTGCCAGCAGCCCCCGACAGGGGTTTGGGGAGACCCAGTACTTC	CASSPRQGFGETQYF
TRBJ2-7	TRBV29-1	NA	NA	TGCAGCGTTTCTGACGGTTACGAGCAGTACTTC	CSVSDGYEQYF
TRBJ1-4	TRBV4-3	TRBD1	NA	TGCGCCAGCAGCCAAGAATCTCTCAGGACAGGGTTTGCGGCTAATGAAAAACTGTTTTTT	CASSQESLRTGFAANEKLFF
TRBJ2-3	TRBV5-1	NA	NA	TGCGCCAGCAGCTTGGACGCAGCTCGGGGGACAGATACGCAGTATTTT	CASSLDAARGTDTQYF
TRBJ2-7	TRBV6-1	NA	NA	TGTGCCAGCAGTGACGATCAAACCTACGAGCAGTACTTC	CASSDDQTYEQYF
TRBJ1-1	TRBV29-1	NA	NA	TGCAGCGTTGGGGCCCAAAGCGTTGCCACTGAAGCTTTCTTT	CSVGAQSVATEAFF
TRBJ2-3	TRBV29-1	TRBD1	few	TGCAGCGTTGAGAGGACAGGGGTTTCAGATACGCAGTATTTT	CSVERTGVSDTQYF
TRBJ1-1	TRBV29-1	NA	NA	TGCAGCGTTGAAAGGGAGGCTTTCTTT	CSVEREAFF
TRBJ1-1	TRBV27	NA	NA	TGTGCCAGCAGTCCCCTCCCCCTCACTGAAGCTTTCTTT	CASSPLPLTEAFF
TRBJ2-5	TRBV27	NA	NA	TGTGCCAGCAGTTTAGGGACGGCGTCAGTTGAGACCCAGTACTTC	CASSLGTASVETQYF
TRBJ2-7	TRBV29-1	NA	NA	TGCAGCGTTGGTCTGGGGACCTACGAGCAGTACTTC	CSVGLGTYEQYF
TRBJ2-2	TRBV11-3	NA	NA	TGTGCCAGCGCGTGGGGAACGAACACCGGGGAGCTGTTTTTT	CASAWGTNTGELFF
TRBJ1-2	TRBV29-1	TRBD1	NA	TGCAGCGTTGACAGACAGGGGGGAATGCCTAACTATGGCTACACCTTC	CSVDRQGGMPNYGYTF
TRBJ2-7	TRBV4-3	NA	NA	TGCGCCAGCAGCCAAGATTTGGGGGTCGGGGGCTACGAGCAGTACTTC	CASSQDLGVGGYEQYF
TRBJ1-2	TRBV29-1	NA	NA	TGCAGCGTAGCGGGGAGCAACTATGGCTACACCTTC	CSVAGSNYGYTF
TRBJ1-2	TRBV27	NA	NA	TGTGCCAGCAGTTTATCGAACGAGGGGAGCTACACCTTC	CASSLSNEGSYTF
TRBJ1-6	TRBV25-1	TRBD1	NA	TGTGCCAGCAGTGGTGACAGGGGGCCCGGTTCACCCCTCCACTTT	CASSGDRGPGSPLHF
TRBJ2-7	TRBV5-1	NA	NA	TGCGCCAGCAGCCAAGACCCCCAGGGATACTACGAGCAGTACTTC	CASSQDPQGYYEQYF
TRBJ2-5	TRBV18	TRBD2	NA	TGTGCCAGCTCACCACCGCTAGCGGGGGGCCGAGAGACCCAGTACTTC	CASSPPLAGGRETQYF